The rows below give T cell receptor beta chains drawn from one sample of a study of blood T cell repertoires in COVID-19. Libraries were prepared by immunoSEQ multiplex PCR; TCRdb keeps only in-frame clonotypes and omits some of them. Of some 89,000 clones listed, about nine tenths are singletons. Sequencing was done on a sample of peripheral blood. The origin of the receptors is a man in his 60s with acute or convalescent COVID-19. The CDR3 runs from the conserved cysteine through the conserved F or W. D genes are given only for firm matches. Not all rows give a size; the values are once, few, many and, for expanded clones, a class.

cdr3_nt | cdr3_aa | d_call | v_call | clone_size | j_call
TGCGCCAGCAGCAGTGGGACAGTGCGAACAGGGGCCACCGGGGAGCTGTTTTTT | CASSSGTVRTGATGELFF | TRBD1 | TRBV5-1 | - | TRBJ2-2
TGTGCCAGCAGCCACGCAGGGTTTCTTACTGAAGCTTTCTTT | CASSHAGFLTEAFF | - | TRBV5-4 | - | TRBJ1-1
TGTGCCAGTAGTATATCTACAGGGCCAGATACGCAGTATTTT | CASSISTGPDTQYF | - | TRBV19 | few | TRBJ2-3
TGTGCCATCAGTCAGCAGGGATATGAAAAACTGTTTTTT | CAISQQGYEKLFF | - | TRBV10-3 | - | TRBJ1-4
TGCGCCAGCAGCTTATGGGGGGACAGCAATCAGCCCCAGCATTTT | CASSLWGDSNQPQHF | - | TRBV5-1 | - | TRBJ1-5
TGTGCCAGCAGTCCTCCAGGAGGAACTGAAGCTTTCTTT | CASSPPGGTEAFF | - | TRBV12-3/TRBV12-4 | - | TRBJ1-1
TGTGCCAGCAGCCAGAGAACAGGGGGCGTGAACACCGGGGAGCTGTTTTTT | CASSQRTGGVNTGELFF | TRBD1 | TRBV11-2 | - | TRBJ2-2
TGTGCCAGCAGCCAAGAACTTTTCACTGAAGCTTTCTTT | CASSQELFTEAFF | - | TRBV14 | - | TRBJ1-1
TGCGCCAGCAGCCCGACAGCCGTGAACACTGAAGCTTTCTTT | CASSPTAVNTEAFF | - | TRBV5-1 | - | TRBJ1-1
TGTGCCAGCAGCTCGGGACAAAATTCACCCCTCCACTTT | CASSSGQNSPLHF | - | TRBV12-3/TRBV12-4 | - | TRBJ1-6
TGTGCCAGCAGCTCTAGAACAGGCGGCTACACCTTC | CASSSRTGGYTF | - | TRBV6-2/TRBV6-3 | - | TRBJ1-2
TGTGCCAGCAGAAGCGGGGGGGCACAGCCCCAGCATTTT | CASRSGGAQPQHF | - | TRBV2 | - | TRBJ1-5
TGCGCCAGCGGACCCCAGACAGGTAGAAATCAGCCCCAGCATTTT | CASGPQTGRNQPQHF | - | TRBV10-2 | - | TRBJ1-5